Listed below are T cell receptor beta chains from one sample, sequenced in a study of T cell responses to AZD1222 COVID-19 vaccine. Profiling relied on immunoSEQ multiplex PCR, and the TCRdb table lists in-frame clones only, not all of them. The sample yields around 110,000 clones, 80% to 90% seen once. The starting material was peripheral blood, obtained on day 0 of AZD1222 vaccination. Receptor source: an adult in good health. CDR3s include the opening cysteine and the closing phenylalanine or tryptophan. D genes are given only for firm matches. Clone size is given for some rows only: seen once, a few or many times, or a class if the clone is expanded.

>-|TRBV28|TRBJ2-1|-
TGTGCCAGCAGTTCTGGAACCTCCAGGGTCTTC
CASSSGTSRVF
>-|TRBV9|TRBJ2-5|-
TGTGCCAGCAGCGTAGACGCCCCCTACGGGACCAAAGAGACCCAGTACTTC
CASSVDAPYGTKETQYF
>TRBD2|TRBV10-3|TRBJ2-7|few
TGTGCCATCAGTGGCGGGACTAGCGGGTCCCTCGAGCAGTACTTC
CAISGGTSGSLEQYF
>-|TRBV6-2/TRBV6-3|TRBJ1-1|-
TGTGCCAGCAGTTACGGCACTGAAGCTTTCTTT
CASSYGTEAFF
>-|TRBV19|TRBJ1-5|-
TGTGCCAGTAGTGTCCAGGCAGGCAATCAGCCCCAGCATTTT
CASSVQAGNQPQHF
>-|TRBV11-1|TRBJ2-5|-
TGTGCCAGCAGCTTCGGCCTCCAAGAGACCCAGTACTTC
CASSFGLQETQYF
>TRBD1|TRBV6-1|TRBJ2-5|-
TGTGCCAGCAGTGAGTGGACAGGGAGTGGGGAGACCCAGTACTTC
CASSEWTGSGETQYF
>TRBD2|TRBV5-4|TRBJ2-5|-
TGTGCCAGCAGCCCCCCGGGACTAGCGAGAGAGACCCAGTACTTC
CASSPPGLARETQYF
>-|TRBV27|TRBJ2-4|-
TGTGCCAGCAGCGACGCCAAAAACATTCAGTACTTC
CASSDAKNIQYF
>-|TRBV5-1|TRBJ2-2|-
TGCGCCAGCAGCGCCTCTTACAGAAACCCTAAAAACACCGGGGAGCTGTTTTTT
CASSASYRNPKNTGELFF
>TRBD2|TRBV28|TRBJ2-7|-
TGTGCCAGCAGTGGGGGACTAGCTATCTACGAGCAGTACTTC
CASSGGLAIYEQYF
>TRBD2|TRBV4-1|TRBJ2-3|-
TGCGCCAGCAGCCAAGGACTAGCGGACACAGATACGCAGTATTTT
CASSQGLADTDTQYF
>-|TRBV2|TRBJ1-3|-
TGTGCCAGCAGTGAGAGGAATACCATATATTTT
CASSERNTIYF
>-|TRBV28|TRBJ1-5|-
TGTGCCAGCAGACACGGCCCCGAATGGCAGCCCCAGCATTTT
CASRHGPEWQPQHF
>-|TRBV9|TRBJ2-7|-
TGTGCCAGCAGCGGAGGTGAGGGGGGATACTCCTACGAGCAGTACTTC
CASSGGEGGYSYEQYF
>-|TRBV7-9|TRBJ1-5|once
TGTGCCAGCGGGGAGCGGCAGCCCCAGCATTTT
CASGERQPQHF
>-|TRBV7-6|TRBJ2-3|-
TGTGCCAGCAGCTCCCAGGCGGGCACAGATACGCAGTATTTT
CASSSQAGTDTQYF
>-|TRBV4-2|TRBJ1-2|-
TGTGCCAGTGCACAGGGTGACTATGGCTACACCTTC
CASAQGDYGYTF
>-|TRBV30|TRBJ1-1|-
TGTGCCTGGAGTGTTAGGAACGGTGAAGCTTTCTTT
CAWSVRNGEAFF
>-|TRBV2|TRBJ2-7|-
TGTGCCAGCAGTTGGGGTGGGGGATCCTACGAGCAGTACTTC
CASSWGGGSYEQYF
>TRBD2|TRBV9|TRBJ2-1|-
TGTGCCAGCAGCGTGAGCGGGGGGGCCGGGAATGAGCAGTTCTTC
CASSVSGGAGNEQFF
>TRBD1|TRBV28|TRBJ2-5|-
TGTGCCAGCAGCCGTTGGGGACAGAGAGAGACGGCCCAGTACTTC
CASSRWGQRETAQYF
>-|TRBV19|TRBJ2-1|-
TGTGCCAGTAGTTCTGAGGCTAGGACTGACAATGAGCAGTTCTTC
CASSSEARTDNEQFF
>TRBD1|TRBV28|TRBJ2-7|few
TGTGCCAGCAGTTTAAATTTCCCGGGACAGGGGGTCCACGAGCAGTACTTC
CASSLNFPGQGVHEQYF
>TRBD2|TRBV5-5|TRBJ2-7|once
TGTGCCAGCAGCACCCGGGACTACTCCTACGAGCAGTACTTC
CASSTRDYSYEQYF
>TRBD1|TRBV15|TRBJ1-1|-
TGTGCCACCAGCAGAGAGGCAGGGGGAGACCTAACGAACCCTGAAGCTTTCTTT
CATSREAGGDLTNPEAFF
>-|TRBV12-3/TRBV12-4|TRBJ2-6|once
TGTGCCAGCAGTTTACTGGGGGCCAACGTCCTGACTTTC
CASSLLGANVLTF
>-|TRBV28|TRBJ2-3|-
TGTGCCAGCCTTCCTAGCCGCCTCATCACAGATACGCAGTATTTT
CASLPSRLITDTQYF
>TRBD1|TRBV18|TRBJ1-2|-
TGTGCCAGCTCGCCGGGCAAGGGACAGGCCTATGGCTACACCTTC
CASSPGKGQAYGYTF
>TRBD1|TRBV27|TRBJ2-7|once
TGTGCCAGCAGTCGCCTGGGACAGATAAACGAGCAGTACTTC
CASSRLGQINEQYF
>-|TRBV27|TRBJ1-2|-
TGTGCCAGCAGTTCCATAGACCCGGGAGGATATGGCTACACCTTC
CASSSIDPGGYGYTF
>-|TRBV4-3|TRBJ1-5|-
TGCGCCAGCAGCCAAGATTACAGGGGCAATCAGCCCCAGCATTTT
CASSQDYRGNQPQHF
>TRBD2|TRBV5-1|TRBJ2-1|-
TGCGCCAGCAGCCGAAAGGGGACTAGCGGGAGTGTGGCCTACAATGAGCAGTTCTTC
CASSRKGTSGSVAYNEQFF
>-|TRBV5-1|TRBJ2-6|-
TGCGCCAGCAGCTTGGGACAAATCTCTGGGGCCAACGTCCTGACTTTC
CASSLGQISGANVLTF
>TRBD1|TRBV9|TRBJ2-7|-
TGTGCCAGCAGCCCCCGGGACAGGGTATACGAGCAGTACTTC
CASSPRDRVYEQYF